This T cell receptor beta chain was documented in a study of cytomegalovirus exposure and HLA in healthy donors. Trimming pared 2 bases from V and 5 bases from J, leaving 8 bases between. The CDR3 consists of 13 residues. Germline assignment: CDR1 ENHRY and CDR2 SYGVKD. It was with 60 Vbeta and 13 Jbeta primers that the PCR ran. Repertoires were generated with immunoSEQ multiplex PCR, while TCRdb's copy carries only in-frame clones and drops some. The sample holds fewer than 200,000 clones, approximately 78% seen once. This clonotype was obtained from a young woman in good health and CMV-seropositive. The sequencing input was PBMCs. The chain has TRBV10-3 and TRBJ2-3; D not resolved. CDR3 protein: CAISEPLLDTQYF. In nucleotides, the CDR3 is TGTGCCATCAGTGAGCCTCTTTTAGATACGCAGTATTTT.